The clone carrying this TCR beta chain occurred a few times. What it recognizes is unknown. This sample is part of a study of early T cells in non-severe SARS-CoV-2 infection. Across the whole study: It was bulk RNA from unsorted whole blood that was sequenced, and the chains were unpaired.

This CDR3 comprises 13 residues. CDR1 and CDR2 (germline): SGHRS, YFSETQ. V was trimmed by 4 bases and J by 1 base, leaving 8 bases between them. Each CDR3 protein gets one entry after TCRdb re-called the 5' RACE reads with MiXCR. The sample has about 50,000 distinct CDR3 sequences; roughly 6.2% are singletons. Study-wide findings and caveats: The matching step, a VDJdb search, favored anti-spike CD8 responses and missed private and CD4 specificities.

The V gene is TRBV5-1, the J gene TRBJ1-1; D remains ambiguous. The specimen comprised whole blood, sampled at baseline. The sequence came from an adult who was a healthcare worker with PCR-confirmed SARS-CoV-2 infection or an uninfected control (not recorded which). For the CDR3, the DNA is TGCGCCAGCAGCCAGGAACCGAACACTGAAGCTTTCTTT. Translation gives CASSQEPNTEAFF.